Below, 31 T cell receptor beta chains from the same sample are listed, as sequenced in a study of cytomegalovirus exposure and HLA in healthy donors. Primers: 60 Vbeta forward and 13 Jbeta reverse. TCRdb keeps only in-frame clones here, not all; method: immunoSEQ multiplex PCR. The sample has about 190,000 clones, roughly 80% seen once; the top ten hold about 0.78%. Sequenced material: PBMCs. The source is a young woman in good health and CMV-seronegative.

The chain couples TRBV6-1 to TRBJ2-5; TRBD2 matches 7 bases. Germline-derived CDR1 and CDR2 are MNHNS and SASEGT. V gave up 8 bases and J gave up 5 bases; unmatched junction bases: 14. The CDR3 sequence is 15 residues long. CDR3 amino acids: CASGVRGMGGETQYF. In DNA form, the CDR3 reads TGTGCCAGCGGCGTTCGCGGAATGGGAGGGGAGACCCAGTACTTC.

There are a few counts of this clone. In DNA form, the CDR3 reads TGCAGCGTTGTTGGCCTCTTAGCACCGGGATACAATGAGCAGTTCTTC. Its translation is CSVVGLLAPGYNEQFF. The genes are TRBV29-1 and TRBJ2-1, with D perhaps TRBD2 (5 bases). CDR3 length: 16 residues. Germline V gene sequence: CDR1 SQVTM, CDR2 ANQGSEA. The V end was cut by 4 bases, the J end by 4 bases, with 20 bases between.

This chain uses TRBV28 with TRBJ2-7, with D possibly TRBD2 on 5 matching bases. The length of the CDR3 is 12 residues. V lost 7 bases and J lost 7, with 14 bases in between. Germline values: CDR1 MDHEN, CDR2 SYDVKM. The CDR3 spells CASTLPPGEQYF. DNA of the CDR3: TGTGCCAGCACCCTTCCCCCGGGGGAGCAGTACTTC.

Points on this clone: The junction departs from the called germline gene at one end, perhaps through a read error. The chain couples TRBV7-9 to TRBJ2-1; 8 bases map to TRBD2. Per the germline V gene, CDR1 is SEHNR and CDR2 is FQNEAQ (reference sequence). The CDR3 length is 15 residues. The CDR3 coding sequence is TGTTCCAGCAGCTCCTTAGCGGGGTCGTGGGATGAGCAGTTCTTC. This gives the protein CSSSSLAGSWDEQFF.

The chain has TRBV27 and TRBJ1-5; D perhaps matches TRBD1 (5 bases). CDR3 length: 15 residues. Germline V CDR1 and CDR2: MNHEY, SMNVEV (reference sequence). Trimming pared 5 bases from V and 1 base from J, leaving 12 bases between. CDR3 region: CASSEHRGSNQPQHF. The CDR3, as DNA: TGTGCCAGCAGTGAACATAGGGGAAGCAATCAGCCCCAGCATTTT.

The chain employs TRBV7-9 and TRBJ2-7; no reliable D call. V gave up 6 bases and J gave up 4 bases, with 10 bases separating them. The CDR3 is 12 amino acids. Germline lookup yields CDR1 SEHNR and CDR2 FQNEAQ (reference sequence). Here the CDR3 reads CASRYDTYEQYF. The CDR3 coding sequence is TGTGCCAGCAGATACGACACATACGAGCAGTACTTC.

The chain employs TRBV2 and TRBJ1-1; TRBD1 matches at 8 bases. The CDR3 covers 13 residues. The ends lost 5 bases at V and 6 bases at J; junction bases unmatched: 5. CDR1 SNHLY and CDR2 FYNNEI come from the germline V gene. This chain's CDR3 is CASSPGQGSEAFF. CDR3 nucleotide sequence: TGTGCCAGCAGTCCCGGACAGGGCTCTGAAGCTTTCTTT.

The CDR3 loop is CASSYSIYPPSYEQYF. As DNA, the CDR3 is TGTGCCAGCAGTTACTCGATATATCCTCCCTCCTACGAGCAGTACTTC. The chain carries TRBV6-5 and TRBJ2-5; no clear D gene. Matching the DNA end better, TRBJ2-7 makes the J call doubtful. Germline CDR1 reads MNHEY; CDR2 reads SVGAGI. The CDR3 runs 16 residues.

This chain joins TRBV29-1 and TRBJ2-5, with D possibly being TRBD1 (5 bases). The germline V gene has CDR1 SQVTM and CDR2 ANQGSEA. CDR3 length equals 12 residues. The V end lost 3 bases, the J end lost 5 bases, and 10 bases lay between the germline ends. The chain's CDR3 is CSVDGHSETQYF. The CDR3 nucleotides read TGCAGCGTTGACGGACATTCGGAGACCCAGTACTTC.

The J gene is TRBJ2-4, the V gene TRBV7-2; possible D gene TRBD1, 6 bases. Looked up from germline, CDR1 is SGHTA and CDR2 is FQGNSA. The V gene lost 1 base and the J gene lost 11 bases, with 18 bases spanning the gap. The CDR3 consists of 15 residues. Here the CDR3 reads CASSLVGQTASVQYF. CDR3 in DNA: TGTGCCAGCAGCTTAGTTGGACAGACCGCCAGCGTTCAGTACTTC.

The genes are TRBV6-5 and TRBJ1-2; the D gene is possibly TRBD1 (5 bases). Germline CDR1 is MNHEY and CDR2 is SVGAGI. Trimming removed 7 bases at V and 2 bases at J, with 17 bases between. The CDR3 runs to 15 residues. CDR3 DNA sequence: TGTGCCAGCACCCAATCAGGGAGGGCGAACTATGGCTACACCTTC. Protein: CASTQSGRANYGYTF.

This clone showed up just a few times. V is TRBV5-5 and J is TRBJ1-6, with TRBD1 as a possible D gene (5 bases). Germline V lookup: CDR1 SGHKS, CDR2 YYEKEE (reference sequence). The CDR3 is made up of 16 amino acids. V was cut by 4 bases and J by 7 bases, with 18 bases left in between. CDR3 region: CASSQGHLNQNSPLHF. CDR3 bases: TGTGCCAGCAGCCAAGGACACCTGAACCAAAATTCACCCCTCCACTTT.

V usage is TRBV4-2 and J usage is TRBJ2-5; D remains unclear. The end of the DNA fits TRBJ2-7 better, so the J call may be wrong. The CDR3 has 11 amino acids. Germline CDR1 is LGHNA and CDR2 is YNFKEQ. In nucleotides, the CDR3 is TGTGCCAGCAGCCACTCCTACGAGCAGTACTTC. Its translation: CASSHSYEQYF.

V and J are TRBV5-1 and TRBJ2-5; 7 bases align to TRBD1. Germline-derived CDR1 and CDR2 are SGHRS and YFSETQ. The CDR3 consists of 15 residues. The V gene end was trimmed by 0 bases and the J gene end by 5 bases; junction bases not matched to a gene: 7. CDR3 nucleotide sequence: TGCGCCAGCAGCTTGGACAGGGGCCTAACCGAGACCCAGTACTTC. Its translation is CASSLDRGLTETQYF.

The chain couples TRBV19 to TRBJ2-3, with D perhaps TRBD2 (7 bases). V was trimmed by 3 bases and J by 2 bases, leaving 15 bases between them. CDR1 and CDR2 (germline): LNHDA, SQIVND (reference sequence). The length of the CDR3 is 16 residues. CDR3 residues: CASSMTAGAYTDTQYF. For the CDR3, the DNA is TGTGCCAGTAGTATGACGGCGGGGGCCTACACAGATACGCAGTATTTT.

The rearrangement uses TRBV7-8 and TRBJ2-3; TRBD1 agrees at 10 bases. Per the germline V gene, CDR1 is SGHVS and CDR2 is FQNEAQ. V was pared by 7 bases and J by 4 bases, with 8 bases of the junction left unmatched. The CDR3 has 15 residues. In nucleotides, the CDR3 is TGTGCCAGCACCATGGACAGGGGGGGCGCAGATACGCAGTATTTT. Amino acids: CASTMDRGGADTQYF.

CDR3 DNA sequence: TGTGCCAGCAGCTTAGCAGGGGCTAACTATGGCTACACCTTC. Protein sequence: CASSLAGANYGYTF. The rearrangement links TRBV7-9 to TRBJ1-2; the D gene is possibly TRBD1 (5 bases). This CDR3 is built from 14 residues. V lost 0 bases, J lost 0 bases, and 5 bases lay in between. Germline CDR1 SEHNR, CDR2 FQNEAQ (reference sequence).

The rearrangement uses TRBV28 and TRBJ2-1; D remains ambiguous. Trimming removed 2 bases from V and 8 bases from J, with 10 bases in between. The CDR3 spans 13 residues. Germline loops: CDR1 MDHEN, CDR2 SYDVKM. CDR3 sequence: CASSLATYDEQFF. CDR3 DNA: TGTGCCAGCAGTTTAGCTACGTACGATGAGCAGTTCTTC.

The count of this clone is one. The chain combines TRBV7-9 with TRBJ2-3; possibly TRBD2 for D (6 bases). This CDR3 is built from 14 residues. CDR1 is SEHNR, CDR2 FQNEAQ, per germline (reference sequence). V was cut by 3 bases and J by 1 base, with 8 bases left in between. CDR3 amino acids: CASSLTRGTDTQYF. In DNA form, the CDR3 reads TGTGCCAGCAGCTTGACTAGGGGCACAGATACGCAGTATTTT.

The chain combines TRBV6-5 with TRBJ2-1; possibly TRBD2 for D (6 bases). Germline CDR1 and CDR2: MNHEY and SVGAGI. This CDR3 spans 14 amino acids. The V and J ends lost 6 bases and 8 bases respectively, with 17 bases between them. CDR3 nucleotides: TGTGCCAGCAGAAGCCGGGAGTTGGCGTATGAGCAGTTCTTC. It is translated as CASRSRELAYEQFF.

The chain joins TRBV7-8 to TRBJ2-6, with D possibly being TRBD1 (6 bases). The CDR3 length is 19 residues. CDR1 and CDR2 from the germline V gene are SGHVS and FQNEAQ. Trimming shortened V by 5 bases and J by 4 bases, and 24 bases separated the two germline ends. CDR3 coding DNA: TGTGCCAGCAGCCCTAGTGGGGACATCCCAGGTCGGGGGGCCAACGTCCTGACTTTC. This codes for CASSPSGDIPGRGANVLTF.

V and J are TRBV5-5 and TRBJ2-7, with 9 positions matching TRBD1. Germline loops: CDR1 SGHKS, CDR2 YYEKEE (reference sequence). CDR3 length: 15 amino acids. The V and J ends lost 0 bases and 3 bases, in that order; junction bases with no gene match: 4. For the CDR3, the DNA is TGTGCCAGCAGCTTGGGGGACAGGGATAACTACGAGCAGTACTTC. Translating it yields CASSLGDRDNYEQYF.

This clone was counted between two and nine times. The chain is built from TRBV28 and TRBJ2-5; 11 positions agree with TRBD2. V shed 3 bases and J 4 bases; nucleotides not matched to a gene: 7. CDR1 is MDHEN, CDR2 SYDVKM, per germline. The CDR3 is 16 residues long. As DNA, the CDR3 is TGTGCCAGCAGTTTTGGTAGCGGGAGGGCCGGAGAGACCCAGTACTTC. This codes for CASSFGSGRAGETQYF.

CDR3 amino acids: CASRRDRVGEQYF. CDR3 coding DNA: TGTGCCAGCAGACGGGACAGGGTAGGGGAGCAGTACTTC. V gene TRBV6-5 combines with J gene TRBJ2-7; 9 bases line up with TRBD1. The junction had 7 bases not matched to a gene; V was cut back by 6 bases and J by 7 bases. Germline CDR1 is MNHEY and CDR2 is SVGAGI. This CDR3 is 13 amino acids long.

Only a few counts were recorded for this clone. The chain recombines TRBV5-5 with TRBJ1-2; perhaps TRBD1 as D (5 bases). Germline V gene lookup returns CDR1 SGHKS and CDR2 YYEKEE (reference sequence). CDR3 size: 17 residues. V dropped 4 bases and J dropped 6 bases, with 25 bases sitting between them. CDR3 loop: CASSPDLLGVFWDGYTF. The CDR3 DNA follows: TGTGCCAGCAGCCCCGATTTGTTAGGGGTATTTTGGGATGGCTACACCTTC.

This sequence joins TRBV29-1 and TRBJ2-3, with TRBD2 matching 8 bases. This CDR3 is 16 amino acids long. Germline V gene sequence: CDR1 SQVTM, CDR2 ANQGSEA. V lost 6 bases to trimming and J lost 6 bases; unmatched junction nucleotides: 17. The CDR3 region has the DNA TGCAGCGTCCCCCCTAGCGGGCGGATTTCATTGGATACGCAGTATTTT. This translates into CSVPPSGRISLDTQYF.

The J gene is TRBJ2-7, the V gene TRBV2, with 8 nucleotides matching TRBD2. The germline V gene encodes CDR1 SNHLY and CDR2 FYNNEI. This CDR3 is 14 amino acids long. V dropped 6 bases and J dropped 3; count of bases not matched to a gene: 7. CDR3 coding DNA: TGTGCCAGCAGCCAGGGACTAGTAGACTACGAGCAGTACTTC. Its translation is CASSQGLVDYEQYF.

For this clone: At one end, the junction sequence differs from germline, possibly due to a read error. The chain combines TRBV5-6 with TRBJ2-3; TRBD2 might be the D (6 bases). The CDR3 loop spans 11 amino acids. Germline CDR1 is SGHDT and CDR2 is YYEEEE. In DNA form, the CDR3 reads TGTGCCAGCACCACGGGAGATACGCAGTGTTTT. It encodes CASTTGDTQCF.

DNA of the CDR3: TGTGCCAGCAGCGTAGAAGGGACAGCCTATGGCTACACCTTC. As protein: CASSVEGTAYGYTF. The chain combines TRBV9 with TRBJ1-2, with 7 bases matching TRBD1. The junction had 3 bases not matched to a gene; V was cut back by 0 bases and J by 4 bases. There are 14 residues in the CDR3. The germline V gene encodes CDR1 SGDLS and CDR2 YYNGEE.

V is TRBV28 and J is TRBJ2-2, with TRBD2 identical over 7 bases. Trimming cost V 6 bases and J 7 bases; bases outside gene matches: 2. The CDR3 has 12 amino acids. CDR1 is MDHEN, CDR2 SYDVKM, per germline. The CDR3 protein is CASSGGIGELFF. CDR3 DNA: TGTGCCAGCAGCGGGGGGATCGGGGAGCTGTTTTTT.

The chain has TRBV4-3 and TRBJ2-3; 14 nucleotides agree with TRBD2. CDR1 LGHNA and CDR2 YSLEER come from the germline V gene. The V segment lost 4 bases and the J segment 4 bases; nucleotides outside the gene matches: 10. CDR3 length equals 18 residues. CDR3: CASSPGLAGVISADTQYF. The CDR3 coding sequence is TGCGCCAGCAGCCCGGGACTAGCGGGAGTGATAAGCGCAGATACGCAGTATTTT.